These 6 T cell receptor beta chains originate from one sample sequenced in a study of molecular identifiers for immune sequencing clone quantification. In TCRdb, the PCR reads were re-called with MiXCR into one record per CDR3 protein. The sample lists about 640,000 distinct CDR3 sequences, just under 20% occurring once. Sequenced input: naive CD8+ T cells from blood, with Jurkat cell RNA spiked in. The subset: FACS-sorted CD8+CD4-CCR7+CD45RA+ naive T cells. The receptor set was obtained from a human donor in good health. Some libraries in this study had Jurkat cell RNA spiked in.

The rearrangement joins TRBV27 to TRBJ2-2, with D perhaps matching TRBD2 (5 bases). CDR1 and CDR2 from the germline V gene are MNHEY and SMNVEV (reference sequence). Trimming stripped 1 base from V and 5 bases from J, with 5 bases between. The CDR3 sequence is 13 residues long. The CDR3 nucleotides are TGTGCCAGCAGTTTATGGAGGACCGGGGAGCTGTTTTTT. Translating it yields CASSLWRTGELFF.

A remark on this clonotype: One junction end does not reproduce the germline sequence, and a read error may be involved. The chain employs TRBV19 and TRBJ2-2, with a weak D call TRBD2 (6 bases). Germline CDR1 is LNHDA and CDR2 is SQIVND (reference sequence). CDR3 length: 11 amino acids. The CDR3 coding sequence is TGTGCCAGTAGTTTCTCCGGGGGGCTGTTTTTT. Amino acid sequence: CASSFSGGLFF.

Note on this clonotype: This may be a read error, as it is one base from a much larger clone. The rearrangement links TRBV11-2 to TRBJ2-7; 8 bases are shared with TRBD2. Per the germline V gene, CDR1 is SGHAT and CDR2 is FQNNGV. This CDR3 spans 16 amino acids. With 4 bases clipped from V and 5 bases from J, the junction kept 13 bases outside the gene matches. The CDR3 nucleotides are TGTGCCAGCAGCTGCCAAAGCGGGGGAGTCTGGAACGAGCAGTACTTC. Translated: CASSCQSGGVWNEQYF.

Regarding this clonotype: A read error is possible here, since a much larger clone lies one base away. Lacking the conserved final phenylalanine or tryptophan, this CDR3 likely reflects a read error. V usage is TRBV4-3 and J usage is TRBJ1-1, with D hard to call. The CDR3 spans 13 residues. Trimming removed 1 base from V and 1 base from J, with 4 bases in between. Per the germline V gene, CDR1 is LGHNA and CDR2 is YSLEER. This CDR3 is CASSQVRNTEAFL. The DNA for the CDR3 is TGCGCCAGCAGCCAAGTTCGGAACACTGAAGCTTTCCTT.

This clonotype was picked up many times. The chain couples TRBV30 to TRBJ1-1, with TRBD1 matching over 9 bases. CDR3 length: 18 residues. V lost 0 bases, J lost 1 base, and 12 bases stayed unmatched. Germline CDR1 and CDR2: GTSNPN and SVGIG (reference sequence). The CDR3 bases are TGTGCCTGGAGTGTATTTTGGGACAGGGAGATTGCGAACACTGAAGCTTTCTTT. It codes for CAWSVFWDREIANTEAFF. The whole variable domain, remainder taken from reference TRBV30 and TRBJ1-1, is SQTIHQWPATLVQPVGSPLSLECTVEGTSNPNLYWYRQAAGRGLQLLFYSVGIGQISSEVPQNLSASRPQDRQFILSSKKLLLSDSGFYLCAWSVFWDREIANTEAFFGQGTRLTVV.

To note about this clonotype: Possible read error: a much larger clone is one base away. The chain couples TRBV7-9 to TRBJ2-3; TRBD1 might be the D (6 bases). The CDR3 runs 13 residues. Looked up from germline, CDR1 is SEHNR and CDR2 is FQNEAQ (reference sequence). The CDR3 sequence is CVSSGQWADTQYF. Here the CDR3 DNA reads TGTGTCAGCAGCGGACAGTGGGCAGATACGCAGTATTTT.